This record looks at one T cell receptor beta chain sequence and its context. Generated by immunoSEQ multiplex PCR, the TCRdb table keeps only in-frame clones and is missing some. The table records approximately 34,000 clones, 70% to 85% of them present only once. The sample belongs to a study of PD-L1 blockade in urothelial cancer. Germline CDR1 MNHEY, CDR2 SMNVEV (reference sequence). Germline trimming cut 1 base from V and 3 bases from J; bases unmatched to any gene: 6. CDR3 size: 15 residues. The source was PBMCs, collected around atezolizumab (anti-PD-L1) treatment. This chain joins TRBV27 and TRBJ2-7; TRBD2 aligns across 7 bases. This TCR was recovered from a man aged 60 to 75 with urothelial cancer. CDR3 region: CASSLFAQRDYEQYF. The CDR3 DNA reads TGTGCCAGCAGTTTATTTGCCCAGCGGGACTACGAGCAGTACTTC.